Listed here are 18 T cell receptor beta chains from one sample, sequenced in a study of blood T cell repertoires in COVID-19 (dated by TCRdb to the early 2020s). Library generation was performed with the immunoSEQ multiplex PCR assay. The table comes from immuneACCESS by way of TCRdb, which keeps in-frame sequences with V and J called. Part of the clones is missing from these tables; in studies checked, under half for an unresolved V gene and the rest for unknown reasons. The sample records around 70,000 clones, around nine tenths of which are singletons. The ten largest clones capture roughly 7% of the sample. The sequenced material came from peripheral blood. All receptors derive from a man in his fifties or sixties with active COVID-19.

The rearrangement links TRBV19 to TRBJ1-1; 9 bases match TRBD1. Trimming took 10 bases from V and 0 from J; bases not matched to a gene: 9. Germline CDR1 LNHDA, CDR2 SQIVND (reference sequence). The CDR3 covers 15 residues. In DNA form, the CDR3 reads TGTGCCACCCGAGCCGACAGGGGGATGAACACTGAAGCTTTCTTT. This sequence encodes CATRADRGMNTEAFF.

The V call is TRBV6-5, the J call TRBJ1-2, with D maybe TRBD1 (6 bases). Trimming stripped 6 bases from V and 4 bases from J, with 12 bases between. CDR1 MNHEY and CDR2 SVGAGI come from the germline V gene. The CDR3 spans 13 residues. CDR3 in amino acids: CASSRGHTYGYTF. In DNA form, the CDR3 reads TGTGCCAGCAGCAGGGGTCATACCTATGGCTACACCTTC.

The chain has TRBV9 and TRBJ1-2, with TRBD1 matching 7 bases. V shed 4 bases and J 1 base; nucleotides not matched to a gene: 10. CDR1 SGDLS and CDR2 YYNGEE come from the germline V gene. The CDR3 totals 16 residues. CDR3 in amino acids: CASSPPGGGLNYGYTF. Here the CDR3 DNA reads TGTGCCAGCAGCCCTCCGGGAGGGGGCCTTAACTATGGCTACACCTTC.

The rearrangement joins TRBV9 to TRBJ2-3; the D is unclear. Germline-derived CDR1 and CDR2 are SGDLS and YYNGEE. CDR3 size: 13 residues. V was pared by 0 bases and J by 5 bases, with 7 bases between. The CDR3 sequence is CASSVAAKDTQYF. The CDR3 DNA reads TGTGCCAGCAGCGTAGCTGCGAAAGATACGCAGTATTTT.

The chain has TRBV6-2 or TRBV6-3 and TRBJ1-2, with a weak D call TRBD1 (5 bases). The germline V gene has CDR1 MNHEY and CDR2 SVGEGT. This CDR3 contains 16 residues. Trimming shortened V by 0 bases and J by 5 bases, and 16 bases separated the two germline ends. The CDR3 DNA follows: TGTGCCAGCAGTTACTCGACCCCCAGTGGGGGGTATGGCTACACCTTC. Translated, it gives CASSYSTPSGGYGYTF.

In DNA form, the CDR3 reads TGTGCCAGTGCCGGGACAGGGGACTCTGGGGCCAACGTCCTGACTTTC. Protein sequence: CASAGTGDSGANVLTF. The chain has TRBV3-1 (or the pseudogene TRBV3-2) and TRBJ2-6, with 10 bases identical to TRBD1. Per the germline V gene, CDR1 is LGHDT and CDR2 is YNNKEL (reference sequence). V was pared by 9 bases and J by 0 bases, with 5 bases of the junction left unmatched. This CDR3 contains 16 residues.

The V gene is TRBV6-5, the J gene TRBJ1-1; 7 bases agree with TRBD1. This CDR3 contains 14 residues. Trimming took 6 bases from V and 4 from J; bases not matched to a gene: 8. The germline V gene has CDR1 MNHEY and CDR2 SVGAGI. CDR3 loop: CASSQLRGSTEAFF. For the CDR3, the DNA is TGTGCCAGCAGCCAACTCAGGGGGAGCACTGAAGCTTTCTTT.

This chain connects TRBV3-1 (or the pseudogene TRBV3-2) to TRBJ1-2, with D hard to call. The CDR3 loop spans 13 amino acids. Looked up from germline, CDR1 is LGHDT and CDR2 is YNNKEL (reference sequence). V lost 2 bases to trimming and J lost 3 bases, with 7 bases between them. CDR3 in amino acids: CASSQSGDYGYTF. CDR3 nucleotides: TGTGCCAGCAGCCAATCAGGCGACTATGGCTACACCTTC.

The chain links TRBV18 to TRBJ2-1; tentative D call: TRBD2 (6 bases). Germline values: CDR1 KGHSH, CDR2 LQKENI. The CDR3 spans 15 residues. V lost 2 bases, J lost 0 bases, and 8 bases lay in between. CDR3 sequence (DNA): TGTGCCAGCTCACCAGCGGGGAGCTCCTACAATGAGCAGTTCTTC. This sequence encodes CASSPAGSSYNEQFF.

The J gene is TRBJ1-1, the V gene TRBV18; D perhaps matches TRBD1 (6 bases). The germline gives CDR1 KGHSH, CDR2 LQKENI. Trimming took off 3 bases at V and 1 base at J, with 9 bases between the two ends. The CDR3 contains 14 residues. The chain's CDR3 is CASSPGTTNTEAFF. CDR3 sequence (DNA): TGTGCCAGCTCACCTGGGACAACGAACACTGAAGCTTTCTTT.

The chain has TRBV5-1 and TRBJ2-3, with D maybe TRBD1 (5 bases). CDR1 and CDR2 (germline): SGHRS, YFSETQ. V lost 0 bases to trimming and J lost 7 bases, with 18 bases between them. This CDR3 has 16 amino acids. CDR3 bases: TGCGCCAGCAGCTTGGCCCTTGGGGCTGGCATTTATACGCAGTATTTT. Its translation: CASSLALGAGIYTQYF.

This chain links TRBV11-2 with TRBJ1-1; TRBD1 aligns across 11 bases. Germline loops: CDR1 SGHAT, CDR2 FQNNGV. J lost 0 bases, V lost 5 bases, and 5 bases had no gene match. CDR3 length: 16 amino acids. For the CDR3, the DNA is TGTGCCAGCAGCCGAGGACAGGGGGCCATGAACACTGAAGCTTTCTTT. It is translated as CASSRGQGAMNTEAFF.

V usage is TRBV6-2 or TRBV6-3 and J usage is TRBJ2-5, with 10 bases identical to TRBD1. In germline, CDR1 is MNHEY, CDR2 SVGEGT. After removal of 3 bases from V and 4 bases from J, the junction contained 8 bases not matched to a gene. This CDR3 has 16 amino acids. The CDR3 region is CASSYRPGQGGETQYF. The CDR3 region has the DNA TGTGCCAGCAGTTATCGTCCCGGACAGGGGGGAGAGACCCAGTACTTC.

The chain links TRBV7-9 to TRBJ2-5; 8 bases fit TRBD1. CDR1 SEHNR and CDR2 FQNEAQ come from the germline V gene (reference sequence). There are 14 residues in the CDR3. Trimming cost V 3 bases and J 5 bases; bases outside gene matches: 5. CDR3: CASSFGTGRETQYF. DNA for the CDR3: TGTGCCAGCAGCTTCGGGACAGGCAGGGAGACCCAGTACTTC.

As DNA, the CDR3 is TGTGCCAGCAGCCCCGTGAGCTGGACAGAAGACGGCTACACCTTC. This codes for CASSPVSWTEDGYTF. This sequence joins TRBV7-2 and TRBJ1-2; tentative D call: TRBD1 (6 bases). The length of the CDR3 is 15 residues. Trimming removed 5 bases from V and 8 bases from J, with 21 bases in between. Germline loops: CDR1 SGHTA, CDR2 FQGNSA.

The chain recombines TRBV28 with TRBJ2-1; 11 nucleotides align to TRBD2. The germline V gene encodes CDR1 MDHEN and CDR2 SYDVKM. The CDR3 length is 18 residues. V was clipped by 2 bases and J by 5 bases; unmatched bases: 11. CDR3 DNA sequence: TGTGCCAGCAGTTTACCGGCTAGCGGGGGGACTCTTGACAATGAGCAGTTCTTC. Translation gives CASSLPASGGTLDNEQFF.

The chain employs TRBV28 and TRBJ1-4; 7 bases agree with TRBD1. Trimming at V came to 4 bases and at J to 2 bases, leaving 4 bases not matched to a gene. Germline V gives CDR1 MDHEN, CDR2 SYDVKM. This CDR3 contains 15 residues. Here the CDR3 DNA reads TGTGCCAGCAGTTCCTACAGGGGTACTAATGAAAAACTGTTTTTT. Encoded protein: CASSSYRGTNEKLFF.

V and J are TRBV2 and TRBJ2-6; 8 bases are shared with TRBD1. This CDR3 contains 19 residues. The J segment lost 2 bases and the V segment lost 8 bases, leaving 17 bases of the junction unmatched. From germline, CDR1 is SNHLY and CDR2 FYNNEI. CDR3 region: CASRGQGWDLRAGANVLTF. The CDR3, as DNA: TGTGCCAGCCGTGGACAGGGCTGGGACTTAAGAGCTGGGGCCAACGTCCTGACTTTC. The variable domain in full, completed from reference TRBV2 and TRBJ2-6, reads EPEVTQTPSHQVTQMGQEVILRCVPISNHLYFYWYRQILGQKVEFLVSFYNNEISEKSEIFDDQFSVERPDGSNFTLKIRSTKLEDSAMYFCASRGQGWDLRAGANVLTFGAGSRLTVL.